Following are 17 T cell receptor beta chains from one sample sequenced in a study of T-cell reconstitution after alpha-beta-depleted transplantation in children. Unique molecular identifiers were incorporated during preparation of the TCRbeta library. TCRdb called the PCR reads again in MiXCR, with one record for every CDR3 protein. Of some 550,000 distinct CDR3 sequences in the sample, under 25% were seen once. The sample was PBMCs, mostly from graft donor cells, taken 360 days after TCRalphabeta/CD19-depleted stem cell transplant. The receptors were gathered from a boy younger than two who had a stem cell transplant for acute myeloid leukemia, so the T cells may come from the graft donor.

For this clonotype: A much larger clone differs from this one at a single base, so this may be a read error. The chain combines TRBV6-6 with TRBJ2-3; D is ambiguous. Germline V lookup: CDR1 MNHNY, CDR2 SVGAGI (reference sequence). The CDR3 contains 13 residues. Trimming stripped 4 bases from V and 5 bases from J, with 10 bases between. The CDR3 loop reads CASSSYSQDTQYF. CDR3 nucleotide sequence: TGTGCCAGCAGTTCCTACAGTCAAGATACGCAGTATTTT.

This clonotype came up a few times. The V and J genes are TRBV20-1 and TRBJ2-2, with D perhaps matching TRBD2 (5 bases). The germline V and J ends were trimmed by 0 bases and 6 bases, with 8 bases remaining between them. CDR1 and CDR2 from the germline V gene are DFQATT and SNEGSKA (reference sequence). The CDR3 totals 13 residues. The CDR3 reads CSARDSRAGELFF. CDR3 DNA sequence: TGCAGTGCTAGAGATTCGAGGGCCGGGGAGCTGTTTTTT.

This clonotype was seen repeatedly, ten times or more. The V call is TRBV20-1, the J call TRBJ2-5; D call uncertain. CDR1 and CDR2 from the germline V gene are DFQATT and SNEGSKA (reference sequence). The CDR3 runs to 13 residues. Trimming took 5 bases from V and 1 from J, leaving 11 bases between them. The CDR3 DNA sequence: TGCAGTGCTCGGCATCCGATCCAAGAGACCCAGTACTTC. Translation: CSARHPIQETQYF.

The chain links TRBV9 to TRBJ1-1; no reliable D call. V was clipped by 0 bases and J by 2 bases, with 8 bases between them. CDR3 length: 14 residues. Germline V gene data show CDR1 as SGDLS and CDR2 as YYNGEE. The CDR3 DNA reads TGTGCCAGCAGCGTAGTGGCAGAAAACACTGAAGCTTTCTTT. Translating gives CASSVVAENTEAFF.

This chain connects TRBV24-1 to TRBJ2-3; 8 bases map to TRBD2. V lost 4 bases, J lost 6 bases, and 14 bases stayed unmatched. CDR3 size: 17 residues. Looked up from germline, CDR1 is KGHDR and CDR2 is SFDVKD. CDR3 coding DNA: TGTGCCACCAGTGACCTGACTAGCGCCGGACGAGGGGATACGCAGTATTTT. Residues: CATSDLTSAGRGDTQYF.

The chain recombines TRBV4-3 with TRBJ2-1, with 12 nucleotides matching TRBD2. The CDR3 is made up of 16 amino acids. The germline gives CDR1 LGHNA, CDR2 YSLEER. J gave up 4 bases and V 1 base, and 2 bases lay outside the gene matches. DNA of the CDR3: TGCGCCAGCAGCCAAGTCGGACTAGCGGGATACAATGAGCAGTTCTTC. Translated: CASSQVGLAGYNEQFF.

The chain uses TRBV2 and TRBJ2-1; D not resolved. Germline CDR1 is SNHLY and CDR2 is FYNNEI. The CDR3 covers 11 residues. The V end was cut by 8 bases, the J end by 10 bases, with 12 bases between. The CDR3 protein is CASERPQEQFF. Written as DNA, the CDR3 is TGTGCCAGCGAAAGGCCGCAGGAGCAGTTCTTC.

This chain connects TRBV10-2 to TRBJ1-1; no clear D. V was clipped by 0 bases and J by 4 bases, with 9 bases between them. Per the germline V gene, CDR1 is WSHSY and CDR2 is SAAADI. The CDR3 has 14 residues. CDR3 residues: CASSESSSVTEAFF. The CDR3 DNA reads TGCGCCAGCAGTGAGTCGAGTAGTGTCACTGAAGCTTTCTTT.

The V gene is TRBV28, the J gene TRBJ1-5; D ambiguous. CDR3 size: 15 residues. The germline V and J ends were trimmed by 4 bases and 0 bases, with 10 bases remaining between them. Germline CDR1 MDHEN, CDR2 SYDVKM. CDR3 nucleotide sequence: TGTGCCAGCAGTTCCACCGAATATAGCAATCAGCCCCAGCATTTT. The encoded protein is CASSSTEYSNQPQHF.

The chain has TRBV24-1 and TRBJ2-3; 10 nucleotides align to TRBD2. With 6 bases clipped from V and 7 bases from J, the junction kept 9 bases outside the gene matches. CDR1 and CDR2 (germline): KGHDR, SFDVKD. CDR3 length equals 15 residues. The CDR3, as DNA: TGTGCCACCAGTCCCGGGACTAGCGACGAATATACGCAGTATTTT. Encoded protein: CATSPGTSDEYTQYF.

This clonotype has more than one count but fewer than ten. J is TRBJ2-6 and V is TRBV9; maybe TRBD1 (5 bases). Trimming took off 3 bases at V and 2 bases at J, with 15 bases between the two ends. CDR3 length equals 17 residues. The germline V gene encodes CDR1 SGDLS and CDR2 YYNGEE. CDR3 coding DNA: TGTGCCAGCAGCGCCGATTACCCAGGGACTGGGGCCAACGTCCTGACTTTC. Translating gives CASSADYPGTGANVLTF.

This clonotype appeared a few times. V gene TRBV12-3 or TRBV12-4 combines with J gene TRBJ2-1; 16 positions agree with TRBD2. The CDR3 has 14 amino acids. The V and J ends lost 5 bases and 12 bases, in that order; junction bases with no gene match: 4. In DNA form, the CDR3 reads TGTGCCAGCAGTCCGGGACTAGCGGGGGGGCGGCAGTTCTTC. Residues: CASSPGLAGGRQFF.

The chain links TRBV11-2 to TRBJ2-7; 7 bases agree with TRBD1. The CDR3 is made up of 15 amino acids. V lost 3 bases to trimming and J lost 4 bases; unmatched junction nucleotides: 9. Germline V lookup: CDR1 SGHAT, CDR2 FQNNGV. This CDR3 is CASSLGDRSFYEQYV. CDR3 in DNA: TGTGCCAGCAGCTTGGGGGACAGATCCTTTTACGAGCAGTACGTC.

This clonotype has only a few counts. The V call is TRBV11-2, the J call TRBJ1-3, with D unclear. V lost 4 bases and J lost 5, with 18 bases in between. Per germline, CDR1 SGHAT and CDR2 FQNNGV. The CDR3 has 16 amino acids. CDR3 protein: CASSSPRAGSRNTIYF. The CDR3 region has the DNA TGTGCCAGCAGCTCCCCCCGGGCTGGGAGTAGAAACACCATATATTTT. The variable domain in full, completed from reference TRBV11-2 and TRBJ1-3, reads EAGVAQSPRYKIIEKRQSVAFWCNPISGHATLYWYQQILGQGPKLLIQFQNNGVVDDSQLPKDRFSAERLKGVDSTLKIQPAKLEDSAVYLCASSSPRAGSRNTIYFGEGSWLTVV.

This clonotype was seen at least ten times. The chain combines TRBV27 with TRBJ2-7; no clear D. CDR1 is MNHEY and CDR2 is SMNVEV in the germline V gene (reference sequence). The CDR3 is 15 amino acids. V gave up 3 bases and J gave up 4 bases, with 16 bases separating them. DNA of the CDR3: TGTGCCAGCAGTTTTCGGCGTGGCCAAGGATACGAGCAGTACGTC. This gives the protein CASSFRRGQGYEQYV.

The V call is TRBV12-3 or TRBV12-4, the J call TRBJ2-6, with D possibly TRBD1 on 6 matching bases. The CDR3 has 16 residues. Trimming removed 5 bases at V and 2 bases at J, with 13 bases between. CDR3 sequence: CASSPHGGTGANVLTF. The CDR3 region has the DNA TGTGCCAGCAGTCCCCATGGGGGCACTGGGGCCAACGTCCTGACTTTC.

This clonotype showed up just a few times. The J gene is TRBJ1-5, the V gene TRBV10-3; possibly TRBD1 for D (6 bases). Trimming stripped 2 bases from V and 0 bases from J, with 14 bases between. CDR3 length equals 17 residues. Germline V gene lookup returns CDR1 ENHRY and CDR2 SYGVKD. The chain's CDR3 is CAISENRADYSNQPQHF. The CDR3 DNA is TGTGCCATCAGTGAGAACAGGGCCGATTATAGCAATCAGCCCCAGCATTTT.